This entry features one TCR beta chain sequence. This clonotype was counted between two and nine times. Its antigen specificity is not known. No base quality information exists; no much larger clone differs at one position. Library construction relied on 5' RACE. Sequenced on a NextSeq 500. In the TCR library protocol, unique molecular identifiers were attached to individual cDNA molecules to correct for PCR bias and sequencing error. Sequencing covered both TCR alpha and beta chains, and within each sample the abundances of alpha and beta sequences were tightly co-correlated. As for how the authors treated the data: V gene, J gene and CDR3 annotation of TCR sequences was performed with Decombinator V4. Expanded TCRs were defined as changing significantly between any two time points under a Poisson model with p below 0.0001. TCR abundances were normalised to the total number of TCRs sequenced per sample and were expressed as counts per million. VDJdb, accessed 1 November 2021, was searched for CMV, EBV and SARS-CoV-2 annotated TCRs, with TCRs annotated for multiple antigens excluded. TCRdb reworked the public reads: Q25 trimming with fastp, MiXCR clone assembly, productive beta chains retained. Each entry is one CDR3 protein sequence, shown with its most common DNA and genes. TCRdb's processing, not the study's, gives the V and J calls here. For this sample the table gives around 52,000 distinct CDR3 sequences, of which 6% to 7% were detected only once. About 3.9% of the sample comes from the top ten.

Set within a cohort of healthcare workers in London, UK, this nested case-control study involved weekly PCR testing of nasopharyngeal swabs along with blood sampling. Healthcare workers were recruited during the week of the UK lockdown, between 23 and 31 March 2020, and followed weekly for up to roughly 16 weeks. The sample is drawn from a study of early T cells in non-severe SARS-CoV-2 infection (dated by TCRdb to the early 2020s). Study-wide context: Bulk RNA from unsorted whole blood was used for TCR sequencing, so alpha and beta chains could not be paired.

The paper's findings and limits, for the study overall: VDJdb matching was skewed toward anti-spike CD8 responses and likely underestimated virus-specific expansions, missing private and CD4 specificities.

Sequenced: whole blood. The TCR originated in an adult who was a healthcare worker with PCR-confirmed SARS-CoV-2 infection or an uninfected control (not recorded which).

The CDR3 corresponds to CASSLLNPGLAIDEQYF. In nucleotides, the sequence is TGTGCCAGCAGCTTATTAAACCCGGGACTAGCCATCGACGAGCAGTACTTC. This chain joins TRBV11-2 to TRBJ2-7, with 9 junctional bases fitting TRBD2. At the junction V is shortened by 2 bases and J by 5 bases; bases outside the gene matches: 13. The CDR3 starts with the cysteine, ends with the phenylalanine, and has 17 residues. Only CDR3 DNA is held: 51 bases, read in frame from base 1. As encoded in the germline V gene, CDR1 is SGHAT while CDR2 is FQNNGV.